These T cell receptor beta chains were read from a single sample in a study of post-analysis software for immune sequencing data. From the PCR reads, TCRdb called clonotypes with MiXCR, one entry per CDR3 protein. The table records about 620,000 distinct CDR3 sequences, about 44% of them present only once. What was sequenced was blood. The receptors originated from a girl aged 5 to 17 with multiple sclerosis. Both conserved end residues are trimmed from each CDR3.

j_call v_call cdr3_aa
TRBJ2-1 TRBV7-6 ASSLMGEGRGNEQF
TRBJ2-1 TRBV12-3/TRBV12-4 ASSSNWGTYNEQF
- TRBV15 ATTRPGDMETQY
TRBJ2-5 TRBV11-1 ASSFAGDETQY
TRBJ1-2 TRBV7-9 ASSRGEVHGYT
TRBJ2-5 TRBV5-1 ASSLSGTSGPQETQY
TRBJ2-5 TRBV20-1 SVQTSNRGRGETQY
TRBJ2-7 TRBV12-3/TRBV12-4 ASSLEAHIAGDRAYEQY
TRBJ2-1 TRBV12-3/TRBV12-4 ASRRTANNEQF
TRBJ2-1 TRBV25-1 ASTPRTSGRNEQF
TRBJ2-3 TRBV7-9 ASSFTGSSGSTDTQY
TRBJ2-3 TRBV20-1 SVILAGRRTDTQY
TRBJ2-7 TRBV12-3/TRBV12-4 ASSPPTGLGYEQY
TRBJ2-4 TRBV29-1 SVEIQAKNIQY
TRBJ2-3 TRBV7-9 ASSPLTSTDTQY
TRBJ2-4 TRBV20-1 SAYSGGAKNIQY
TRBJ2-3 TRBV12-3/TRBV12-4 ASSLIAGDGTDTQY
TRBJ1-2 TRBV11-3 ASSVGDGGYT
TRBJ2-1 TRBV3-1 ASSPGTGVSEQF
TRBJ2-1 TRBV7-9 ASSSPRASYNEQF
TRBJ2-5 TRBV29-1 SVGGFRREETQY
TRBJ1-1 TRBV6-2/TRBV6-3 ASSPGLLMNTEAF
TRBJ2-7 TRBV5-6 ASSTGTGGLGLYEQY
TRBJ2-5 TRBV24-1 ATSEGSGYQETQY
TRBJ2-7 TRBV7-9 ASSLGDGQGTYEQY
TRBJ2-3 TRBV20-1 SAGLAGGTDTQY
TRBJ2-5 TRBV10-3 AISNLAGASQETQY
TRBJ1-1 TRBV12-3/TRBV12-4 ASTGDVTEAF
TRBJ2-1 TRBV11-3 ASSLPGGPYNEQF
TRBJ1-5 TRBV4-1 VSSQEPPARGNQPQH
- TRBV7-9 ASSFPGGNYEQY
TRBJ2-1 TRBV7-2 ASSLSGRDDNEQF
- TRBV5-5 ASSLPTSGGGETQY
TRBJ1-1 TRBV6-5 ASSQAGRVAF
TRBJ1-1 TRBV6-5 ASSYKGHFTEAF
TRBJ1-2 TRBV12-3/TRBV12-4 ASSLGQGVFNYGYT
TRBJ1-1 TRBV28 ALGRRLMNTEAF
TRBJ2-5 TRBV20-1 SARTSGRAGETQY
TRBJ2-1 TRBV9 ASSAGTESYNEQF
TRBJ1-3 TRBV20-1 SARDPEDGAGNTIY
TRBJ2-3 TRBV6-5 ASSPRGLNTDTQY
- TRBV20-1 SASPSGGGHETQY
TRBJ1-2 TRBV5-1 ASSLDRANMDYT
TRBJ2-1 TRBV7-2 ASSDRNEQF
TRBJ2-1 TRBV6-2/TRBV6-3 ASRVEDEQF
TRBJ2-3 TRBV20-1 SARVTPRNQY
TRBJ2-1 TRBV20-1 SARTSGVSYNEQF
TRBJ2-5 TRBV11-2 ASTPGGETQY
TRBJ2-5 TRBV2 ASIETGLARETQY
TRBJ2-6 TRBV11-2 ASSSGGTYSGANVLT
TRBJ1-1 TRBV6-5 ASRSPGRGTEAF
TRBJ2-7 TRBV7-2 ASSSYLSQQY
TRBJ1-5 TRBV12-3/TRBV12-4 ASIPLGTGLQPQH
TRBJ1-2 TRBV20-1 SATPPSQGSIDYGYT
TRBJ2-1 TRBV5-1 ASSLLAGAVNEQF
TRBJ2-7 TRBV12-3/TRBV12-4 ASSLASGSTHEQY
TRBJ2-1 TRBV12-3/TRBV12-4 ASSERTYNEQF